This TCR beta chain was captured by sequencing in a study of cytomegalovirus exposure and HLA in healthy donors (dated by TCRdb to about 2017). Turning to the overall study: In an earlier analysis of 450 to 750 of the donors, 250 to 300 Gb of sequence data and approximately 100 million unique TCR beta sequences from about 180 million T cells were reported. An early release covering some 640 HLA-typed donors comprised approximately 290 gigabases of sequencing data and around 80 million unique TCR sequences. Of the approximately 400 genotyped donors, approximately 83% fell in the genetic ancestry cluster associated with self-reported Caucasian donors. The study aimed to test whether signatures of past pathogen exposure could be identified by cataloging public T cell receptors. Using immunosequencing, the study profiled T cell repertoires from 666 subjects and related those repertoires to cytomegalovirus serostatus. A separate validation cohort of roughly 130 different subjects was used in addition to the roughly 620-subject first cohort. High-throughput TCR immunosequencing, statistical association of individual TCRs with disease status, and machine learning were combined to predict cytomegalovirus infection status. In a later analysis, previously published TCR beta repertoires from 500 to 750 donors were re-analyzed and high-resolution HLA genotyping was added so that TCR occurrence patterns could be studied. The later analysis used no new phenotypic data to find candidate immune exposures, relying instead on TCR beta sequences and their occurrence across donors. To decide whether each TCR beta V gene segment behaved as functional or pseudogenic, an earlier analysis of some 600 of the donors relied on high-throughput TCR beta sequencing. Donor age, sex, ethnicity and CMV serostatus were compiled together with the repertoire data. A later genetic analysis took genome-wide SNP genotypes for about 55% of the roughly 700 donors and used that subset as a discovery cohort. Every repertoire in the discovery cohort had been generated on one and the same sequencing platform. Class I and class II HLA loci were covered by the typing at four-digit resolution. The number of donors typed differed by locus, with roughly 620-630 for A, B, C, DRB1 and DQB1, roughly 520 for DQA1, 600 to 610 for DPA1, and approximately 470 for DPB1. Because of strong linkage in the cohort, five DR-DQ haplotypes were treated as single units for association and clustering. On average, roughly 200,000 unique TCR beta nucleotide sequences were sequenced per donor among fewer than 500 genotyped donors of the cohort, with roughly a sixth of those sequences being non-productive. Findings and caveats that apply to the study as a whole: In both the original and validation cohorts, the classifier was reported to diagnose cytomegalovirus status with high specificity and sensitivity. This cohort had only TCR beta chains sequenced, and the lack of alpha or paired-chain data limited which features could be detected. Most TCR sequences were observed very rarely across donors, whereas some public TCRs were present in many individuals. A cluster of highly shared sequence variants was judged likely to represent a technical artifact of the sequencing pipeline. Because counts were too low, about 15 rarely observed V segments, including chromosome 9 orphons, were left out of the earlier analysis of some 600 of the donors. For the cohort, immune exposure information was limited to CMV serostatus. V-gene and J-gene trimming of TCR beta chains was associated with a missense DCLRE1C variant in a later genetic analysis, and the association was replicated in an independent cohort. The presence/absence analyses assumed that sequencing depth was roughly uniform across donors, and that assumption may not be true. An earlier analysis of 587 of the donors showed that most TCR beta V segments appeared in productive rearrangements either about 90% or about 30% of the time, which broadly matched IMGT annotations. In a later genetic analysis, fewer N-insertions in productive TCRs were reported among donors in an Asian-associated ancestry cluster than the roughly 640-donor mean. In a later analysis, HLA-associated TCR beta chains showed more clonal expansion and lower generation probabilities than non-associated chains that were equally common. The authors suggested that the approach could potentially be generalized to other disease states and immunological phenotypes. Assigning TCR associations to individual alleles was difficult when HLA alleles, especially DR and DQ, strongly co-occurred. According to a later analysis, parvovirus B19, influenza, CMV and Epstein-Barr virus appeared linked to several top co-occurrence clusters. A total of 150 to 200 TCR beta chains were listed by the study as associated with cytomegalovirus. A later analysis found that TCR association rates varied across HLA loci, with DRB1 alleles showing the most associated TCRs and HLA-C alleles the fewest. A further reported finding was that TCR beta sequences accurately predicted the HLA-A and HLA-B alleles for most subjects in the first cohort. In vitro tests confirmed that three of the cytomegalovirus-associated TCR beta chains recognize cytomegalovirus antigens. In a later analysis, most CMV-associated TCR beta chains were found to appear HLA-restricted, with HLA associations seemingly driven largely by CMV exposure. The 87-base-pair reads could not distinguish some IMGT-functional V segments, including TRBV6-2 and TRBV6-3, so those segments were excluded. Correlated functional status among segregating V segments might be attributable to linkage disequilibrium, but an unknown experimental factor could not be ruled out. In a later analysis, around 15,000 TCR beta sequences were associated with specific HLA alleles at a false discovery rate of 0.05. Because HLA typing was unavailable for some donors at each locus, only the typed subset was used in association tests.

The library was obtained by the immunoSEQ multiplex PCR assay. For the multiplex PCR, a mixture combining 60 forward primers for TCR Vbeta segments and 13 reverse primers for TCR Jbeta segments was used. The CDR3 region of rearranged TCR beta genes was amplified from genomic DNA with a multiplex PCR assay. The Illumina HiSeq System was used to sequence the amplified TCR beta libraries as 87-base-pair reads. Turning to the authors' computational methods: A later analysis counted some 74 million unique TCR beta chains across the 670 or so repertoires, and approximately 11 million of these chains were shared by at least two donors. A nearest-neighbor algorithm error-corrected the raw reads and collapsed the reads into unique sequences, merging closely related sequences to remove PCR and sequencing errors. To assign V, D and J gene segments, CDR3 sequences were aligned to IMGT reference sequences. For a sequence to be retained, a match of at least six nucleotides was required to both a V gene segment and a J gene segment. A rearrangement counted as productive if the CDR3 had no stop codons and remained in frame with V and J, and every other rearrangement counted as non-productive. CDR3 was defined by IMGT convention, running from the second conserved V-encoded cysteine to the conserved J-encoded phenylalanine. In an earlier analysis of 500 to 650 of the donors, sequences lacking an unambiguous match to a single V gene segment were excluded. In an earlier analysis of 587 of the donors, V segments were called functional above 56.7% productive rearrangements and were called segregating when the between-donor standard deviation exceeded 5%. To diagnose cytomegalovirus status from the catalog of TCR beta chain sequences, a statistical classification framework was built. In a later analysis, TCR nucleotide sequences were compared against IMGT/GENE-DB human TR gene sequences so that V and J genes could be assigned. In a later analysis, CDR3 sequences and most-parsimonious VDJ recombination scenarios were assigned using the TCRdist pipeline. A later analysis defined each TCR beta chain by its CDR3 amino acid sequence plus V-gene family, and excluded reads lacking a unique V-gene family. To address suspected cross-contamination and a sequencing artifact, a later analysis removed several hundred highly shared, low-generation-probability nucleotide sequences. In a later analysis, a clonal expansion index for each public chain was calculated from normalized within-repertoire ranks of inferred template counts. A later analysis computed generation probabilities with a VDJ recombination model fitted to out-of-frame rearrangements, and checked the results against IGoR. In a later analysis, hypergeometric tests were used to score TCR-TCR, TCR-HLA and TCR-CMV co-occurrence, with a repertoire-size bias correction applied to TCR pairs. To estimate false discovery rates, a later analysis permuted the HLA or CMV assignments 20 times. In a later analysis, co-occurring TCRs were grouped with DBSCAN, and TCRdist sequence similarity was added when clustering was performed within HLA-allele-positive subsets. Repertoires with fewer than 30,000 or more than 120,000 public chains, plus five repertoires with anomalous nucleotide sharing, were excluded from co-occurrence clustering. TCRdb provides this immuneACCESS table in a form limited to in-frame rearrangements. Some clones are lacking; in checked studies, under half of them reflect an unresolved V gene, and why the rest are absent is not known. The V and J calls and the clone size are those of that table, but D and trimming were determined from the DNA. The sample table records about 160,000 clones; about 75% of these occur just once. Jointly, the top ten make up around 2% of the sample.

About this clone itself: Its cognate antigen has yet to be identified. Base qualities are not provided; no much larger clone lies one nucleotide away.

V and J lose 3 bases and 5 bases, and a span of 9 bases separates them. CDR3 length: 13 amino acids, cysteine to phenylalanine. This entry keeps only the CDR3 DNA: 39 bases, framed from base 1. CDR1 and CDR2 were assigned from the germline V gene as SGHRS and YFSETQ. The cohort comprised 550 to 700 healthy bone marrow donors. Cohort members were all nominally healthy when sampled, although unrecorded immune exposures were likely present. The donor tested CMV seronegative and was one of the 352 seronegative cohort members. A peripheral blood sample was provided by each donor, and peripheral blood mononuclear cells were used for TCR beta sequencing. The Qiagen DNeasy Blood Extraction Kit was used to extract genomic DNA from the blood cell samples.

The rearranged chain carries TRBV5-1 and TRBJ1-5; 6 matching bases give a weak D call of TRBD1. The receptor was derived from a female donor in good health and CMV-seronegative. Sequences were obtained from PBMCs. The DNA reads as follows: TGCGCCAGCAGCTCGGACAGTGATCAGCCCCAGCATTTT. This translates into CASSSDSDQPQHF.